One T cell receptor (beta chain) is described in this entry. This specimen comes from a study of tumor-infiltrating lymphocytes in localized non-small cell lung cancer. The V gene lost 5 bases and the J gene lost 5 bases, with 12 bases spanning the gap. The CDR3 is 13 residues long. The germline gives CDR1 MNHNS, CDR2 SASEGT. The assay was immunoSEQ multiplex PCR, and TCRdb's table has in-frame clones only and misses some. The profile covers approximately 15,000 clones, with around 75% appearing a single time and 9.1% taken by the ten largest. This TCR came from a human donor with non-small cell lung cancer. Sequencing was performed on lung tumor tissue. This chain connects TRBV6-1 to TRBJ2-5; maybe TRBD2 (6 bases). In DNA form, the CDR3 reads TGTGCCAGCAGTCCCCCGGGACTTGAGACCCAGTACTTC. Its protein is CASSPPGLETQYF.